This note documents a single T cell receptor (beta chain) sequence. The sample comes from a study of T cell responses to AZD1222 COVID-19 vaccine. The germline gives CDR1 SNHLY, CDR2 FYNNEI. The V gene end was trimmed by 6 bases and the J gene end by 6 bases; junction bases not matched to a gene: 9. The length of the CDR3 is 15 residues. The assay was immunoSEQ multiplex PCR, and TCRdb's table has in-frame clones only and misses some. The sample consists of around 150,000 clones, about 89% of them appearing once. The rearrangement uses TRBV2 and TRBJ1-4; 8 bases map to TRBD1. The sample here was peripheral blood, taken 28 days after the second dose of the MenACWY control vaccine. The clonotype comes from an adult who received the MenACWY meningococcal vaccine as a control. The CDR3 spells CASRGGQGRDEKLFF. The CDR3 bases are TGTGCCAGCAGAGGAGGACAGGGCCGGGATGAAAAACTGTTTTTT.